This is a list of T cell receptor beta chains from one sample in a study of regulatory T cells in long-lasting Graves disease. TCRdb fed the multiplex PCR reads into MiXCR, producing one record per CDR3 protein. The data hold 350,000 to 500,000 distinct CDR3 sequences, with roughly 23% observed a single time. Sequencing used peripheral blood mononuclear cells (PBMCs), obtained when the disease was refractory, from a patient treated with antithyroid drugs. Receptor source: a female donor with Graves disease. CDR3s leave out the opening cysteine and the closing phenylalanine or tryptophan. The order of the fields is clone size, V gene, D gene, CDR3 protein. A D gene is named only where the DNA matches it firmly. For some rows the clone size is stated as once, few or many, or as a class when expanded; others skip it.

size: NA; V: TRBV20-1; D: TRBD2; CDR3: SARTGGMGETQY
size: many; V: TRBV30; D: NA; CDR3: AWTARTNYGYT
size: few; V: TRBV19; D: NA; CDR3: ASSQSSTTGANYGYT
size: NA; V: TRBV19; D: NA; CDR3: ARSIPYGTEAF
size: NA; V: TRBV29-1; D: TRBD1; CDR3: SVVSGTVSEAF
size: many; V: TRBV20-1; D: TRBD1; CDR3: SASPTAGGGETQY
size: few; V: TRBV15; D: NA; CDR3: ATSRERGRLNYGYT
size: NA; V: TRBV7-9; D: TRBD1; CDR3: ASSTRQGAVDTEAF
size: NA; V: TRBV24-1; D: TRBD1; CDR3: ATSASDRLTGELF
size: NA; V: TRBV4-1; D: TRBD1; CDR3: ASSQPTGLGGYT
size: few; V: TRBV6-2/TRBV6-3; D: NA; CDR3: ASSYRGQDTDTQY
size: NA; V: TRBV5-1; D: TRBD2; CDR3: ASLRELGTDTQY
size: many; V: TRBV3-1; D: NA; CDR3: ASSQGPWEQY
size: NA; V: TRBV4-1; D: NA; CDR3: ASSHMPGSYGYT
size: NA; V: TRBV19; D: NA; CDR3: ASRGHRSNYGYT
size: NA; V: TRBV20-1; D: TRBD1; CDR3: SASGTANPYEQY
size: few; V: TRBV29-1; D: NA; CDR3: SVDVRGDTGELF
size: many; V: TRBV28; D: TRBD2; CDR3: ASSLTAGGSEQY
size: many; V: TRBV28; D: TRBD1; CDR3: ASSSPGTGSEKLF
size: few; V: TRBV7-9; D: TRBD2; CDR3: ASSAPSGPLGTRLY
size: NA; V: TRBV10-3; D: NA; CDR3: AIRGQLNANTGELF
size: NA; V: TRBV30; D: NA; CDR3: AWNLGGGTGELF
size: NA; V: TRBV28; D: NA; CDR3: ASRLGRSRSYEQY
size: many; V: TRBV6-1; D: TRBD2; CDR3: ASRGAGGSGIYEQY
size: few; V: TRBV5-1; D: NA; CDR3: ASSLFAASNTGELF
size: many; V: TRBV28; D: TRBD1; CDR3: ASSFRDRNSQPQH
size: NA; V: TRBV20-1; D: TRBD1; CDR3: SARQGAMNTEAF
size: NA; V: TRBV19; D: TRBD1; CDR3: ASSIGQGGSYGYT
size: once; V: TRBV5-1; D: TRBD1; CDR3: ASSSRRSRGLAGANALT
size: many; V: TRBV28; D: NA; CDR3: ASRSAPHEAF
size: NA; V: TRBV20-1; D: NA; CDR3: SASEGPQPLH
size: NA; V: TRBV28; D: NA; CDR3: ASSPYSNSPLH
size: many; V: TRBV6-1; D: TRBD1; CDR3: ASRTHSGTGPYGYT
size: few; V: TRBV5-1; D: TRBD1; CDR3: ASSPLGQGISSGETQY
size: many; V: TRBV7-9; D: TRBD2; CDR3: ASIPTGGPPYEQY
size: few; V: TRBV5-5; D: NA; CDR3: ASSFFMGSRAGELF
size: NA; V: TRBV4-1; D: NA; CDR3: ASSQERAVYEQY
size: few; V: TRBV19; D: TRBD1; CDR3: ASKITGGGNTEAF
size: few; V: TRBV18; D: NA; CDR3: ASSPSGRELF
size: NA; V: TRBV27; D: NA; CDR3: ASSLLGSPEAF
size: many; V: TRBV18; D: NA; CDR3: ASSPPGETQY
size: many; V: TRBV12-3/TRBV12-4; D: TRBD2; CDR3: ASSFGLGETQY
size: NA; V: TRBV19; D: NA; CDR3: ASSMGEIPF
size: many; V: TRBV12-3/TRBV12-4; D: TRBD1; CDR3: ASSLGTGGETQY
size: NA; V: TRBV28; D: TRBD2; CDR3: ASSLLGTSGDYEQY
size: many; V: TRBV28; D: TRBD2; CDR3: ASRGTSGTGELF
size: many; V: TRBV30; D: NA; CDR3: AWSIPTAQETQY
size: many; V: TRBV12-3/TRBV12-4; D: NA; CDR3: ASSSGQAVYEQY
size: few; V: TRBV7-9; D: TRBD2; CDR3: ASSDGVRTSGSYEQY
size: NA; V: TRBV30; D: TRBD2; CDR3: ASSTAGKNIQY
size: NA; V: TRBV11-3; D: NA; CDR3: ASSGKARQPQH
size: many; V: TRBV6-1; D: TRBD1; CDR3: ASSTIDRGSGNTIY
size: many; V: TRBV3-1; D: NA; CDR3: ASSQEGAYEQY
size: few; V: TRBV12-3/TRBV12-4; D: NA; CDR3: ASSPQLATEQF